One and the same sample provided the 2 T cell receptor beta chains below, sequenced in a study of blood T cell repertoires in COVID-19. Sequencing was performed with immunoSEQ multiplex PCR; in TCRdb, only in-frame clones are kept and a portion is missing. In the table there are a few hundred thousand clones, over 75% of which are singletons. Sequenced input: PBMCs or T cells enriched from blood (not recorded which). The receptor source for this set is a woman in her 30s who had recovered from COVID-19.

The chain recombines TRBV24-1 with TRBJ2-3; the D gene is possibly TRBD2 (6 bases). Deletions cut 2 bases from V and 0 bases from J, with 11 bases between. The germline V gene has CDR1 KGHDR and CDR2 SFDVKD. The CDR3 loop spans 16 amino acids. The CDR3 region is CATSDSGGASTDTQYF. The CDR3 nucleotides read TGTGCCACCAGTGATTCCGGCGGGGCTAGCACAGATACGCAGTATTTT.

The chain employs TRBV28 and TRBJ1-1; TRBD1 is a possible D gene (5 bases). CDR3 length: 16 amino acids. Trimming took 4 bases from V and 6 from J, leaving 21 bases between them. Germline lookup yields CDR1 MDHEN and CDR2 SYDVKM. The CDR3 sequence: CASSYPGRGILAEAFF. The CDR3 nucleotides read TGTGCCAGCAGTTACCCAGGAAGGGGAATTTTGGCTGAAGCTTTCTTT.